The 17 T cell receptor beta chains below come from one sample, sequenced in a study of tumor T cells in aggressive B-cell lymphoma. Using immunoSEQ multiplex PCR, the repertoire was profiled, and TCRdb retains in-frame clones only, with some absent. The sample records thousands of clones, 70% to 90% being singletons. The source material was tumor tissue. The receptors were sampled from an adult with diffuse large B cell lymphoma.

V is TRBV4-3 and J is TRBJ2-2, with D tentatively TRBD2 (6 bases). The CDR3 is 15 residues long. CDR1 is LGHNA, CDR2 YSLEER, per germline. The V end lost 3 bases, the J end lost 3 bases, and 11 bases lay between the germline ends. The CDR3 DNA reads TGCGCCAGCAGCCACAGTAGCGGCCACACCGGGGAGCTGTTTTTT. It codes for CASSHSSGHTGELFF.

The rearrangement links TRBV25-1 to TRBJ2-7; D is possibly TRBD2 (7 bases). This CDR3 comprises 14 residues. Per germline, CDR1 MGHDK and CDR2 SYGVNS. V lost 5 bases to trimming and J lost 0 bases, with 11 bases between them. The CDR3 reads CASSLGGASYEQYF. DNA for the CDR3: TGTGCCAGCAGTTTGGGGGGGGCCTCCTACGAGCAGTACTTC.

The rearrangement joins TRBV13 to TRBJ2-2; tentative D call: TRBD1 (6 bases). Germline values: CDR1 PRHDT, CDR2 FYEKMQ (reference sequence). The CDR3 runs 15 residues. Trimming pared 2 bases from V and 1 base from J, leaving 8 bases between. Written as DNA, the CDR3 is TGTGCCAGCAGCTTAAACAGGGAGAACACCGGGGAGCTGTTTTTT. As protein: CASSLNRENTGELFF.

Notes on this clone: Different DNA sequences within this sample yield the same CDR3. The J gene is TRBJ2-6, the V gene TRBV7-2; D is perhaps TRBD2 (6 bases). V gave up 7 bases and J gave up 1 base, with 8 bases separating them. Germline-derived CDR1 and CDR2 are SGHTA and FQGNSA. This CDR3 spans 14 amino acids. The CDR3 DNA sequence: TGTGCCAGCACCGCGGGGTCTGGGGCCAACGTCCTGACTTTC. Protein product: CASTAGSGANVLTF.

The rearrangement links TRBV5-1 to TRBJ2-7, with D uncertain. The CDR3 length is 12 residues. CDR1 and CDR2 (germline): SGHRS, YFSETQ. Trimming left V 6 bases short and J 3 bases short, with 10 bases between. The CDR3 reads CASMGTNYEQYF. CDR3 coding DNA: TGCGCCAGCATGGGCACAAACTACGAGCAGTACTTC.

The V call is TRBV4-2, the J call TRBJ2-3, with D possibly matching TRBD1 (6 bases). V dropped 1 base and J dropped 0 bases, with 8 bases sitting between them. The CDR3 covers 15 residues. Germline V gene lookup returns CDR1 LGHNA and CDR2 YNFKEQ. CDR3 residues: CASSQGDTSTDTQYF. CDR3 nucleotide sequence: TGTGCCAGCAGCCAAGGGGACACGAGCACAGATACGCAGTATTTT.

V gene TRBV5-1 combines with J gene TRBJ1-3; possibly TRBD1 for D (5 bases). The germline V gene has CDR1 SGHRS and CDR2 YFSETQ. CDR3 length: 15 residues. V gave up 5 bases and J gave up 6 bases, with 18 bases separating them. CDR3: CASSEEGFSVNTIYF. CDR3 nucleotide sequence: TGCGCCAGCAGTGAGGAGGGGTTTAGCGTAAACACCATATATTTT.

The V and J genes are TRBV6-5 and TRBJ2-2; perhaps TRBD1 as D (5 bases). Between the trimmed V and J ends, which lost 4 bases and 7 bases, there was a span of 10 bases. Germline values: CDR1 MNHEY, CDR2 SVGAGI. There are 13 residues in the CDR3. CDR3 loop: CASSWGQGGELFF. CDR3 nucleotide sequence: TGTGCCAGCAGTTGGGGTCAGGGCGGGGAGCTGTTTTTT.

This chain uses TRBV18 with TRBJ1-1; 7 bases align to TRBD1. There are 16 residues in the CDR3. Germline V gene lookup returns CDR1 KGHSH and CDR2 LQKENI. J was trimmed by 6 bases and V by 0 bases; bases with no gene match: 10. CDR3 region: CASSPPGTADKAEAFF. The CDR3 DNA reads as TGTGCCAGCTCACCACCAGGGACAGCGGATAAAGCTGAAGCTTTCTTT.

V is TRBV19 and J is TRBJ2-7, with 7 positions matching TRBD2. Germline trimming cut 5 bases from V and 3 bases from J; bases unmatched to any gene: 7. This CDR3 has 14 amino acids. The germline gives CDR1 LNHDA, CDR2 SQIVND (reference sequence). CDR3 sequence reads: CASSAGLRFYEQYF. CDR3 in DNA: TGTGCCAGTAGTGCGGGACTACGGTTCTACGAGCAGTACTTC.

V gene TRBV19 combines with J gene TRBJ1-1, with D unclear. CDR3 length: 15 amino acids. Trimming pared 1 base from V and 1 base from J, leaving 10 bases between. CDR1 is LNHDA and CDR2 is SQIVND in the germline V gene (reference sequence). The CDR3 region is CASSIAEDSNTEAFF. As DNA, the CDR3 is TGTGCCAGTAGTATAGCGGAGGATTCGAACACTGAAGCTTTCTTT.

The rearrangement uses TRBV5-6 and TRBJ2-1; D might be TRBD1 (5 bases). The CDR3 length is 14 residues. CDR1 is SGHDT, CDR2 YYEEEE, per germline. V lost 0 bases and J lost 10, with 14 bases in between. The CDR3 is CASSLGQTVGEQFF. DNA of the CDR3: TGTGCCAGCAGCTTGGGACAGACTGTAGGCGAGCAGTTCTTC.

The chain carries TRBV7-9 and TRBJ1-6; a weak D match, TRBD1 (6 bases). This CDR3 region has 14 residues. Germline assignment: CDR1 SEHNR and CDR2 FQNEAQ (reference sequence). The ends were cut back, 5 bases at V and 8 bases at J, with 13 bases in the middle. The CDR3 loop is CASSRRDTDSPLHF. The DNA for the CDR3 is TGTGCCAGCAGCCGACGGGACACCGATTCACCCCTCCACTTT.

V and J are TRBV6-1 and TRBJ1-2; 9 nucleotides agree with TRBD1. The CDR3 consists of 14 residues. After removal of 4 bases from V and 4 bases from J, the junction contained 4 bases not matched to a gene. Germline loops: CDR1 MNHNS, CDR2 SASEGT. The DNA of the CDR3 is TGTGCCAGCAGTGGGGGACAGGGAAGCTATGGCTACACCTTC. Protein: CASSGGQGSYGYTF.

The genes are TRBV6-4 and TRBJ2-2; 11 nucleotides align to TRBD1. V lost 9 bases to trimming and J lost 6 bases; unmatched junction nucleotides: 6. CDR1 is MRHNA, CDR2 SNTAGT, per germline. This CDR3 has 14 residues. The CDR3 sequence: CASTRDRGSGELFF. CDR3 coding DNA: TGTGCCAGTACCCGGGACAGGGGGTCCGGGGAGCTGTTTTTT.

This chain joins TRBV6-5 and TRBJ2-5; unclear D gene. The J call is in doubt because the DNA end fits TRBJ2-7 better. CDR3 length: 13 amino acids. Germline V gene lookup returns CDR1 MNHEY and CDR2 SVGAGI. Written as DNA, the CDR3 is TGTGCCAGCAGCCACGGTGGTCCCTACGAGCAGTACTTC. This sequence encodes CASSHGGPYEQYF.

CDR3 nucleotides: TGTGCCAGCAGCCCCGGTAGAGCCAAAAACATTCAGTACTTC. As protein: CASSPGRAKNIQYF. V gene TRBV9 combines with J gene TRBJ2-4, with D unclear. This CDR3 spans 14 amino acids. V lost 4 bases to trimming and J lost 0 bases, with 8 bases between them. The germline V gene has CDR1 SGDLS and CDR2 YYNGEE.